This T cell receptor beta chain emerged from a study of blood T cells in healthy people across ages. This CDR3 region has 15 residues. The V gene end was trimmed by 4 bases and the J gene end by 6 bases; junction bases not matched to a gene: 10. The germline CDR1 and CDR2 sequences are SGHRS and YFSETQ. The study's findings and limits: Unknown CMV status may confound age-related changes in expanded clones. Older individuals had lower TCR beta diversity per million T cells (the decline was roughly linear).

Points on this clonotype: The antigen is not known.

Whenever a sample was processed, at least 7 million PBMCs were isolated. There were at least 5.5 micrograms of total RNA extracted from every sample. The authors ran a second PCR of roughly 6 to 12 cycles using a sample-barcoded 5' primer and a J-beta primer mix. In TCRdb, the 5' RACE reads were re-called with MiXCR into one record per CDR3 protein. This sample yields 650,000 to 800,000 distinct CDR3 sequences, of which under 55% are seen a single time; roughly 18% belongs to the top ten. Sample: blood. The chain couples TRBV5-1 to TRBJ2-3; 8 bases fit TRBD1. This sequence originates from a man between 60 and 70 years old in good health. The CDR3 DNA reads as TGCGCCAGCAGCGTACAGGGGGTCTATAGTGATACGCAGTATTTT. Its translation: CASSVQGVYSDTQYF.